The 5 T cell receptor beta chains listed next were all sequenced from one sample in a study of CD8 T cells in ankylosing spondylitis. These TCRs are of unknown antigen specificity. Study-wide findings and caveats: Within ankylosing spondylitis blood, a TCR beta motif made up of under 10 highly homologous variants appeared to be characteristic.

Each CDR3 protein gets one entry after TCRdb re-called the 5' RACE reads with MiXCR. The sample has a few hundred thousand distinct CDR3 sequences, approximately 17% seen once. The sample taken for sequencing was blood, either unsorted or a sorted T cell fraction (not recorded which). These receptors originate from a male donor with ankylosing spondylitis.

This chain connects TRBV27 to TRBJ2-5, with 12 bases matching TRBD2. Trimming removed 4 bases from V and 5 bases from J; junction bases left unmatched: 8. In germline, CDR1 is MNHEY, CDR2 SMNVEV (reference sequence). There are 16 residues in the CDR3. The CDR3 DNA reads as TGTGCCAGCAGTTCCCGGACTAGCGGGACCTGGGAGACCCAGTACTTC. Its translation: CASSSRTSGTWETQYF.

The chain joins TRBV20-1 to TRBJ2-3, with 11 bases fitting TRBD2. The CDR3 covers 15 residues. Germline CDR1 DFQATT, CDR2 SNEGSKA (reference sequence). Losses at the gene ends were 6 bases for V and 6 bases for J; bases not matched to a gene: 11. CDR3 sequence reads: CSAPLAGGPGDTQYF. The CDR3, as DNA: TGCAGTGCCCCTCTAGCGGGAGGCCCCGGGGATACGCAGTATTTT.

V gene TRBV6-2 or TRBV6-3 combines with J gene TRBJ2-1; D perhaps matches TRBD2 (7 bases). Germline CDR1 reads MNHEY; CDR2 reads SVGEGT. V dropped 2 bases and J dropped 2 bases, with 10 bases sitting between them. The CDR3 spans 15 residues. The CDR3 here is CASSYRGATYNEQFF. In DNA form, the CDR3 reads TGTGCCAGCAGTTACCGGGGGGCCACCTACAATGAGCAGTTCTTC.

This clonotype was observed at least ten times. V usage is TRBV7-3 and J usage is TRBJ2-3; 15 bases align to TRBD2. Trimming took 5 bases from V and 0 from J; bases not matched to a gene: 6. This CDR3 has 18 residues. Per germline, CDR1 SGHTA and CDR2 FQGTGA. CDR3 nucleotides: TGTGCCAGCAGCCCGGGACTAGCGGGGGGTACTAGCACAGATACGCAGTATTTT. Protein product: CASSPGLAGGTSTDTQYF.

This chain connects TRBV10-2 to TRBJ1-5; D gene unclear. The CDR3 has 13 amino acids. In germline, CDR1 is WSHSY, CDR2 SAAADI. V shed 3 bases and J shed 9 bases, with 12 bases lying between them. CDR3 DNA: TGCGCCAGCAGTGATACCGGGGAGTCGCCCCAGCATTTT. Translated: CASSDTGESPQHF.